Each of the 2 T cell receptor beta chains below was sequenced from the same sample in a study of cytomegalovirus exposure and HLA in healthy donors. Assay used: immunoSEQ multiplex PCR; TCRdb lists only in-frame clones, some missing. Altogether 150,000 to 200,000 clones are present, nearly 90% being singletons, with the ten largest covering 10%. Sequenced: PBMCs. These receptors were taken from a woman between 18 and 30 years old in good health and CMV-seropositive.

This clone occurred a few times. J is TRBJ1-1 and V is TRBV19; 9 bases agree with TRBD1. The CDR3 spans 12 residues. Germline CDR1 LNHDA, CDR2 SQIVND (reference sequence). V shed 4 bases, J shed 6 bases, and the junction held 0 bases outside the gene matches. The chain's CDR3 is CASSRTGAEAFF. DNA for the CDR3: TGTGCCAGTAGTAGGACAGGGGCTGAAGCTTTCTTT.

This chain links TRBV5-8 with TRBJ2-1; 9 bases line up with TRBD1. J was trimmed by 4 bases and V by 0 bases; bases with no gene match: 5. The germline V gene encodes CDR1 SGHTS and CDR2 YDEGEE. This CDR3 has 16 amino acids. The CDR3 nucleotides read TGTGCCAGCAGCTTGGGGTGGGACAGGGCTTACAATGAGCAGTTCTTC. It specifies CASSLGWDRAYNEQFF.